These 5 T cell receptor beta chains share one sample of origin, sequenced in a study of blood T cell repertoires in COVID-19. Profiled with immunoSEQ multiplex PCR; TCRdb holds only in-frame clones, not every one. Of fewer than 250,000 clones listed, 80% to 90% were seen once; the top ten hold 3% to 4%. Sequencing input: PBMCs or T cells enriched from blood (not recorded which). The receptors come from a woman aged 25 to 39 who had been exposed to COVID-19.

CDR3 residues: CASSRAGGVAFF. CDR3 nucleotides: TGTGCCAGCAGTCGGGCCGGGGGGGTTGCTTTCTTT. The chain couples TRBV12-3 or TRBV12-4 to TRBJ1-1, with D possibly matching TRBD1 (5 bases). Deletions cut 5 bases from V and 11 bases from J, with 15 bases between. This CDR3 spans 12 amino acids.

This rearrangement joins TRBV9 to TRBJ2-7; possible D gene TRBD2, 5 bases. V lost 0 bases and J lost 4, with 11 bases in between. CDR3 size: 14 residues. The germline V gene encodes CDR1 SGDLS and CDR2 YYNGEE. CDR3 in DNA: TGTGCCAGCAGCGTAGGAGGGTATGGATACGAGCAGTACTTC. Amino acid sequence: CASSVGGYGYEQYF.

The V gene is TRBV7-2, the J gene TRBJ2-7; 9 bases agree with TRBD1. Trimming cost V 5 bases and J 3 bases; bases outside gene matches: 8. Germline-derived CDR1 and CDR2 are SGHTA and FQGNSA. This CDR3 comprises 15 residues. The CDR3, as DNA: TGTGCCAGCAGCATTACGGGACAGGGCTTCTACGAGCAGTACTTC. It specifies CASSITGQGFYEQYF.

This chain connects TRBV6-1 to TRBJ1-2; the match to TRBD1 covers 9 bases. The CDR3 totals 15 residues. Losses at the gene ends were 2 bases for V and 4 bases for J; bases not matched to a gene: 5. CDR1 and CDR2 (germline): MNHNS, SASEGT. CDR3 loop: CASSENRGPGYGYTF. The CDR3 nucleotides are TGTGCCAGCAGTGAAAACAGGGGGCCAGGCTATGGCTACACCTTC.

Details on this clone: Other nucleotide sequences from this sample produce the same CDR3. The V gene is TRBV18, the J gene TRBJ2-3, with D uncertain. The CDR3 has 13 residues. Between the trimmed V and J ends, which lost 2 bases and 1 base, there was a span of 4 bases. CDR1 is KGHSH and CDR2 is LQKENI in the germline V gene. The chain's CDR3 is CASSPSGTDTQYF. The CDR3 DNA is TGTGCCAGCTCACCATCAGGCACAGATACGCAGTATTTT.